Listed here are 2 T cell receptor beta chains from one sample, sequenced in a study of T cell responses to AZD1222 COVID-19 vaccine (TCRdb year 2021). The method behind the library was the immunoSEQ multiplex PCR assay. This immuneACCESS table, as held by TCRdb, lists in-frame sequences with V and J called but not all clones. Of the missing ones, under half trace to an unresolved V gene in checked studies; the others have no known cause. The sample contains 240,000 or so clones, just over 90% of them found a single time. Around 0.6% of the sample lies in the top ten. Interpreted using the paper, the time point label stands for: baseline before first vaccination. The sample here was peripheral blood, taken on day 0 of AZD1222 vaccination. The receptors were gathered from an adult in good health.

V is TRBV9 and J is TRBJ2-3; no clear D. Germline V gene data show CDR1 as SGDLS and CDR2 as YYNGEE. The V end was cut by 0 bases, the J end by 1 base, with 12 bases between. This CDR3 has 16 amino acids. The DNA of the CDR3 is TGTGCCAGCAGCGTAGGCCAACATAGGGGCACAGATACGCAGTATTTT. Protein: CASSVGQHRGTDTQYF.

The V call is TRBV9, the J call TRBJ1-5, with D perhaps matching TRBD1 (5 bases). The germline V and J ends were trimmed by 0 bases and 4 bases, with 8 bases remaining between them. Germline CDR1 is SGDLS and CDR2 is YYNGEE. CDR3 length: 14 residues. CDR3: CASSVGRGNQPQHF. DNA of the CDR3: TGTGCCAGCAGCGTAGGTAGGGGAAATCAGCCCCAGCATTTT.